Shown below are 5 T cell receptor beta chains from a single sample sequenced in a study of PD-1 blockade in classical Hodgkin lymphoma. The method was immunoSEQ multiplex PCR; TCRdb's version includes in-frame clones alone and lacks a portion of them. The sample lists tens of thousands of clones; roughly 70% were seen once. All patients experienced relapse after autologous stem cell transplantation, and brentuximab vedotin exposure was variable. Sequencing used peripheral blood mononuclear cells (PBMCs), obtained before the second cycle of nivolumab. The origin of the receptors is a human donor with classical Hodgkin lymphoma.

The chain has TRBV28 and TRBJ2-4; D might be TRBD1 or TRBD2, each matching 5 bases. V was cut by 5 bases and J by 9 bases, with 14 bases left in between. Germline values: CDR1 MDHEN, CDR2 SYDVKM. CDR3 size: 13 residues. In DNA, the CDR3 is TGTGCCAGCAGTCCAGGGAGCCGGGCCATTCAGTACTTC. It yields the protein CASSPGSRAIQYF.

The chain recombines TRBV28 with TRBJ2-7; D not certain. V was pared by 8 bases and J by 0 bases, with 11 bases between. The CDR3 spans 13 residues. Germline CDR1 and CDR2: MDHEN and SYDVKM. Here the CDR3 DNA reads TGTGCCAGCGCCGACTTCCTCTCCTACGAGCAGTACGTC. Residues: CASADFLSYEQYV.

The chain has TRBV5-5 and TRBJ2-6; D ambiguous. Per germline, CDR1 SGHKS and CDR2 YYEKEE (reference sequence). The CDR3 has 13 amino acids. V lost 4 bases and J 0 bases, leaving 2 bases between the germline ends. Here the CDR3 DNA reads TGTGCCAGCAGCCTCTCTGGGGCCAACGTCCTGACTTTC. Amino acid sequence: CASSLSGANVLTF.

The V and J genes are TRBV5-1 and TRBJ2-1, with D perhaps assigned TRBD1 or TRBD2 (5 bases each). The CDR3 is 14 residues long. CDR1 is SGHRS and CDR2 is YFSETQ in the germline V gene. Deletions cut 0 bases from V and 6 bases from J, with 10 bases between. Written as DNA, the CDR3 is TGCGCCAGCAGCTTGGGGCAGGGACGCAATGAGCAGTTCTTC. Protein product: CASSLGQGRNEQFF.

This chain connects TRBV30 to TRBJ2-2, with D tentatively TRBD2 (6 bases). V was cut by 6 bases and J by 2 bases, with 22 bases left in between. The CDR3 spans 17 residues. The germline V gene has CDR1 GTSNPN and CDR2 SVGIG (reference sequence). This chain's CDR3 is CACPGVSGMANTGELFF. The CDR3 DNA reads TGTGCCTGCCCGGGAGTTAGCGGAATGGCAAACACCGGGGAGCTGTTTTTT.